This is a list of T cell receptor beta chains from one sample in a study of shared clonotypes between healthy human individuals. Repertoires were generated with immunoSEQ multiplex PCR, while TCRdb's copy carries only in-frame clones and drops some. Of approximately 2,000,000 clones in the sample, around 92% were seen once. Sequencing was carried out using naive CD4+ T cells from PBMCs. These receptors were collected from a man younger than 35 in good health. Some clones in this sample may be carry-over from other donors' samples. Both conserved end residues are part of each CDR3. The D gene is left open where the match is weak. Clone size is given for some rows only: seen once, a few or many times, or a class if the clone is expanded.

J,size,V,D,length,CDR3,DNA
TRBJ1-1,few,TRBV5-1,.,14,CASSLAGKNTEAFF,TGCGCCAGCAGCTTGGCGGGCAAGAACACTGAAGCTTTCTTT
TRBJ1-1,.,TRBV27,.,13,CASRLQGGTEAFF,TGTGCCAGCAGGTTGCAAGGGGGCACTGAAGCTTTCTTT
TRBJ1-1,.,TRBV28,.,15,CASSQGLFGYTEAFF,TGTGCCAGCAGTCAGGGTCTCTTCGGGTACACTGAAGCTTTCTTT
TRBJ2-2,.,TRBV14,TRBD2,16,CASSQEGRANTGELFF,TGTGCCAGCAGCCAAGAAGGGAGGGCGAACACCGGGGAGCTGTTTTTT
TRBJ2-3,.,TRBV9,TRBD2,15,CASSVQAGGFDTQYF,TGTGCCAGCAGCGTACAAGCGGGAGGGTTTGATACGCAGTATTTT
TRBJ2-3,.,TRBV27,TRBD2,17,CASSFYLAGVATDTQYF,TGTGCCAGCAGTTTTTACCTGGCGGGGGTAGCAACAGATACGCAGTATTTT
TRBJ2-7,.,TRBV4-2,.,13,CASSQPGPYEQYF,TGTGCCAGCAGCCAACCCGGGCCCTACGAGCAGTACTTC
TRBJ2-3,once,TRBV7-2,.,14,CASSSRGLTDTQYF,TGTGCCAGCAGCTCCCGCGGACTAACAGATACGCAGTATTTT
TRBJ2-2,.,TRBV18,TRBD2,18,CASSPGVRELANTGELFF,TGTGCCAGCTCACCCGGGGTGCGGGAGCTCGCGAACACCGGGGAGCTGTTTTTT
TRBJ2-2,.,TRBV28,TRBD2,15,CASSPHRGDTGELFF,TGTGCCAGCAGCCCCCATCGGGGGGACACCGGGGAGCTGTTTTTT
TRBJ2-2,.,TRBV7-2,.,16,CASSLLGRANTGELFF,TGTGCCAGCAGCTTACTGGGCAGGGCGAACACCGGGGAGCTGTTTTTT
TRBJ1-2,.,TRBV20-1,.,9,CSATYGYTF,TGCAGTGCCACATATGGCTACACCTTC
TRBJ2-3,.,TRBV9,.,14,CASSVGRFSDTQYF,TGTGCCAGCAGCGTAGGGAGATTCTCCGATACGCAGTATTTT
TRBJ2-3,.,TRBV4-2,TRBD2,16,CASSQEASGSPDTQYF,TGTGCCAGCAGCCAAGAGGCTAGCGGGAGCCCAGATACGCAGTATTTT
TRBJ1-1,.,TRBV5-1,TRBD1,15,CASSRGQGLNTEAFF,TGCGCCAGCAGCCGGGGACAGGGACTGAACACTGAAGCTTTCTTT
TRBJ2-1,.,TRBV7-8,.,11,CASSPYNEQFF,TGTGCCAGCAGCCCCTACAATGAGCAGTTCTTC